This TCR beta chain was sequenced during a study of T-cell reconstitution after alpha-beta-depleted transplantation in children. The sample holds a few counts of this clonotype. Preparation of the TCRbeta library used unique molecular identifiers. One entry per CDR3 protein, called by TCRdb with MiXCR from the PCR reads. The data contain a few hundred thousand distinct CDR3 sequences, roughly 43% of them singletons. The germline V gene has CDR1 GTSNPN and CDR2 SVGIG (reference sequence). Trimming stripped 0 bases from V and 5 bases from J, with 12 bases between. This CDR3 is 14 amino acids long. The chain joins TRBV30 to TRBJ2-3; TRBD2 might be the D (6 bases). This receptor was obtained from a girl aged 2 to 10 with aplastic anemia, due to receive a stem cell transplant. The source material was PBMCs, sampled before TCRalphabeta/CD19-depleted stem cell transplant. CDR3 residues: CAWSVAGTGDTQYF. CDR3 DNA sequence: TGTGCCTGGAGTGTAGCGGGCACTGGAGATACGCAGTATTTT.